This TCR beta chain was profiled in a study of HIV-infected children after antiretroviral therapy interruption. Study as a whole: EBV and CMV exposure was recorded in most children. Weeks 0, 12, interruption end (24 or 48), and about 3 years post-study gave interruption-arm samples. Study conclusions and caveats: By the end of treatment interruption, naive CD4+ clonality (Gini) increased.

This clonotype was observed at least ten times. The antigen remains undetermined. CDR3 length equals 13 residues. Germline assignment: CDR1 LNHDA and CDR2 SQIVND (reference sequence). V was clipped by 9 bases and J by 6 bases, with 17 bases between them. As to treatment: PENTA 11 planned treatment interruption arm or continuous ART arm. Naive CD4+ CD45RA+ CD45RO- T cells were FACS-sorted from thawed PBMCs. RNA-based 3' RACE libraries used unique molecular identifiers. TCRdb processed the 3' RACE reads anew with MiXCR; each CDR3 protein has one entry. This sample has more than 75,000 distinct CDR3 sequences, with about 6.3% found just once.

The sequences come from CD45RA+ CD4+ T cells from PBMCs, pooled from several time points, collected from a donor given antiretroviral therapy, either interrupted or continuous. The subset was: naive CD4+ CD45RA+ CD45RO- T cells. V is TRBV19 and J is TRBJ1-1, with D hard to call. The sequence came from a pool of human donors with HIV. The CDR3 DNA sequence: TGTGCCAGCATATCGGTTGTCTTATCTGAAGCTTTCTTT. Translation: CASISVVLSEAFF.